The 5 T cell receptor beta chains below were found in one sample sequenced in a study of blood T cell repertoires in COVID-19. TCRdb's table, derived via immunoSEQ multiplex PCR, lists solely in-frame clones and lacks some. The data contain 390,000 or so clones, more than 80% of them singletons. The sample was peripheral blood. The receptor set was obtained from a woman aged 25 to 39 with COVID-19, enrolled during active disease.

The V gene is TRBV6-5, the J gene TRBJ1-4; 7 bases are shared with TRBD1. This CDR3 is built from 15 residues. V trimming: 2 bases; J trimming: 7 bases; junction bases outside the gene matches: 7. Germline CDR1 reads MNHEY; CDR2 reads SVGAGI. The CDR3 nucleotides are TGTGCCAGCAGTTACGATGGGACAGTCGGTGAAAAACTGTTTTTT. It codes for CASSYDGTVGEKLFF.

V gene TRBV29-1 combines with J gene TRBJ1-1, with D perhaps matching TRBD1 (5 bases). The CDR3 loop spans 15 amino acids. The V gene's germline CDR1 is SQVTM and CDR2 ANQGSEA. V was trimmed by 6 bases and J by 0 bases, leaving 17 bases between them. In nucleotides, the CDR3 is TGCAGCGTGGTTCCTCAAAGGGGTATGAACACTGAAGCTTTCTTT. Translation: CSVVPQRGMNTEAFF.

V is TRBV28 and J is TRBJ1-5; D is perhaps TRBD1 (5 bases). The CDR3 has 15 amino acids. V was pared by 3 bases and J by 5 bases, with 14 bases between. CDR1 and CDR2 from the germline V gene are MDHEN and SYDVKM. The CDR3 here is CASSFPAGRYQPQHF. The CDR3 coding sequence is TGTGCCAGCAGTTTCCCCGCAGGGCGGTATCAGCCCCAGCATTTT.

V usage is TRBV11-3 and J usage is TRBJ2-3; tentatively, D is TRBD2 (5 bases). This CDR3 has 13 residues. Looked up from germline, CDR1 is SGHNT and CDR2 is YENEEA. The ends were cut back, 5 bases at V and 4 bases at J, with 10 bases in the middle. The CDR3 nucleotides read TGTGCCAGCAGCCCAGGTAGCGCAGATACGCAGTATTTT. It specifies CASSPGSADTQYF.

The rearrangement uses TRBV24-1 and TRBJ1-2, with D tentatively TRBD1 (5 bases). There are 16 residues in the CDR3. Germline V CDR1 and CDR2: KGHDR, SFDVKD. Trimming cost V 4 bases and J 8 bases, with 22 bases left between them. For the CDR3, the DNA is TGTGCCACCAGTGACCCCGGGACCCTTGGCGGAGGGGGCTACACCTTC. This codes for CATSDPGTLGGGGYTF.